This entry lists 26 T cell receptor beta chains sequenced from one sample in a study of T-cell reconstitution after alpha-beta-depleted transplantation in children. Unique molecular identifiers featured in how the TCRbeta library was prepared. TCRdb passed the PCR reads through MiXCR, listing each CDR3 protein once. The sample records about 1,000,000 distinct CDR3 sequences, about 31% being singletons. The sequencing here drew on PBMCs, mostly from graft donor cells, taken 360 days after TCRalphabeta/CD19-depleted stem cell transplant. The receptors stem from a boy under two years old who had a stem cell transplant for SCID, so the T cells may come from the graft donor.

This clonotype was picked up a small number of times. This chain joins TRBV7-3 and TRBJ1-1; possible D gene TRBD1, 5 bases. The germline V and J ends were trimmed by 1 base and 1 base, with 10 bases remaining between them. CDR1 and CDR2 from the germline V gene are SGHTA and FQGTGA. The CDR3 length is 15 residues. CDR3 nucleotides: TGTGCCAGCAGCTTAAATGGCAGGGAGAACACTGAAGCTTTCTTT. Its protein is CASSLNGRENTEAFF.

As regards this clonotype: The junction departs from the called germline gene at one end, perhaps through a read error. The rearrangement links TRBV5-4 to TRBJ1-1; 7 bases are a match to TRBD1. The CDR3 contains 16 residues. CDR1 and CDR2 from the germline V gene are SGHNT and YYREEE (reference sequence). DNA of the CDR3: TGTGCCAGCAGTTTGGCCCCTCGACAGGGTGTGGCTGAAGCTTTCTTT. It is translated as CASSLAPRQGVAEAFF.

V is TRBV13 and J is TRBJ2-5; no clear D. Germline V gene data show CDR1 as PRHDT and CDR2 as FYEKMQ (reference sequence). This CDR3 spans 14 amino acids. V was cut by 6 bases and J by 3 bases, with 14 bases left in between. The CDR3 bases are TGTGCCAGCAGTCCATCCCGGCTGGAAGAGACCCAGTACTTC. Its protein product is CASSPSRLEETQYF.

This chain joins TRBV18 and TRBJ1-2; 9 bases line up with TRBD1. Germline CDR1 is KGHSH and CDR2 is LQKENI. V dropped 4 bases and J dropped 12; count of bases not matched to a gene: 12. The CDR3 runs 14 residues. As DNA, the CDR3 is TGTGCCAGCTCACGGACCGAACAGGGGGCCGCAGACACCTTC. Its translation is CASSRTEQGAADTF.

The chain links TRBV20-1 to TRBJ1-5, with 8 positions matching TRBD1. With 3 bases clipped from V and 4 bases from J, the junction kept 8 bases outside the gene matches. The CDR3 is 15 amino acids. From germline, CDR1 is DFQATT and CDR2 SNEGSKA (reference sequence). CDR3: CSASLRDRGNQPQHF. DNA for the CDR3: TGCAGTGCTAGCCTCCGCGACAGGGGAAATCAGCCCCAGCATTTT.

This clonotype has a handful of counts. V is TRBV5-1 and J is TRBJ2-3; no reliable D call. The ends were cut back, 4 bases at V and 4 bases at J, with 13 bases in the middle. The germline V gene encodes CDR1 SGHRS and CDR2 YFSETQ. The CDR3 length is 14 residues. The CDR3: CASSRADDADTQYF. Written as DNA, the CDR3 is TGCGCCAGCAGCCGGGCAGATGACGCAGATACGCAGTATTTT.

J is TRBJ1-4 and V is TRBV20-1; D uncertain. The CDR3 has 16 amino acids. The V gene lost 2 bases and the J gene lost 7 bases, with 20 bases spanning the gap. The germline CDR1 and CDR2 sequences are DFQATT and SNEGSKA (reference sequence). The CDR3 bases are TGCAGTGCTAGACACGGGTGGCAACCCAGTAGTGAAAAACTGTTTTTT. This translates into CSARHGWQPSSEKLFF.

This clonotype was found many times. V and J are TRBV7-8 and TRBJ1-1; a weak D match, TRBD1 (6 bases). This CDR3 has 19 residues. The V end lost 5 bases, the J end lost 0 bases, and 25 bases lay between the germline ends. Germline loops: CDR1 SGHVS, CDR2 FQNEAQ. In nucleotides, the CDR3 is TGTGCCAGCAGCCCGTGGTCAGGGGCCGCGGGTTGGATGAACACTGAAGCTTTCTTT. Translated: CASSPWSGAAGWMNTEAFF.

The chain links TRBV7-3 to TRBJ2-7; 9 bases fit TRBD2. The V gene's germline CDR1 is SGHTA and CDR2 FQGTGA. This CDR3 spans 15 amino acids. J gave up 2 bases and V 2 bases, and 4 bases lay outside the gene matches. The CDR3 sequence is CASSLVAGVTYEQYF. In DNA form, the CDR3 reads TGTGCCAGCAGCTTAGTAGCGGGGGTGACCTACGAGCAGTACTTC.

The chain joins TRBV5-1 to TRBJ2-7; 10 positions agree with TRBD1. Trimming removed 2 bases from V and 5 bases from J; junction bases left unmatched: 7. CDR3 length equals 15 residues. The germline CDR1 and CDR2 sequences are SGHRS and YFSETQ. The CDR3 loop is CASSFAGQGIHEQYF. The CDR3 DNA follows: TGCGCCAGCAGCTTTGCGGGACAGGGGATCCACGAGCAGTACTTC.

V gene TRBV6-5 combines with J gene TRBJ2-5, with D possibly matching TRBD2 (7 bases). CDR3 length: 14 residues. V shed 4 bases and J shed 5 bases, with 14 bases lying between them. Germline V CDR1 and CDR2: MNHEY, SVGAGI. The CDR3 spells CASSWGGRGETQYF. DNA of the CDR3: TGTGCCAGCAGTTGGGGGGGGCGCGGGGAGACCCAGTACTTC.

The gene calls are TRBV7-7 and TRBJ2-3, with 7 nucleotides matching TRBD1. The length of the CDR3 is 15 residues. Germline CDR1 reads SSHAT; CDR2 reads FNYEAQ (reference sequence). V lost 4 bases to trimming and J lost 4 bases; unmatched junction nucleotides: 8. CDR3 amino acids: CASSWGQKGPDTQYF. CDR3 coding DNA: TGTGCCAGCAGCTGGGGACAGAAGGGTCCAGATACGCAGTATTTT.

This clonotype was found a few times. The rearrangement joins TRBV18 to TRBJ1-2; D is possibly TRBD1 (5 bases). This CDR3 comprises 11 residues. Trimming pared 9 bases from V and 10 bases from J, leaving 15 bases between. Germline loops: CDR1 KGHSH, CDR2 LQKENI. CDR3 amino acids: CASVTRGDYTF. The CDR3 DNA follows: TGTGCCAGTGTCACAAGGGGAGACTACACCTTC.

This chain connects TRBV7-2 to TRBJ2-1, with 9 bases identical to TRBD2. Germline-derived CDR1 and CDR2 are SGHTA and FQGNSA. The CDR3 extends over 16 amino acids. J gave up 4 bases and V 5 bases, and 9 bases lay outside the gene matches. The CDR3 loop is CASSPRGGARYNEQFF. In DNA form, the CDR3 reads TGTGCCAGCAGCCCGCGCGGGGGGGCAAGGTACAATGAGCAGTTCTTC.

In this sample, this clonotype turned up a few times. The J gene is TRBJ2-3, the V gene TRBV5-1; D is undetermined. The V gene's germline CDR1 is SGHRS and CDR2 YFSETQ. The CDR3 is made up of 14 amino acids. Deletions cut 3 bases from V and 2 bases from J, with 10 bases between. CDR3 coding DNA: TGCGCCAGCAGCTCCGGCCCTGACACAGATACGCAGTATTTT. Its protein product is CASSSGPDTDTQYF. Full variable domain (missing parts from reference TRBV5-1 and TRBJ2-3): KAGVTQTPRYLIKTRGQQVTLSCSPISGHRSVSWYQQTPGQGLQFLFEYFSETQRNKGNFPGRFSGRQFSNSRSEMNVSTLELGDSALYLCASSSGPDTDTQYFGPGTRLTVL.

V usage is TRBV2 and J usage is TRBJ1-2; D gene ambiguous. Per the germline V gene, CDR1 is SNHLY and CDR2 is FYNNEI. This CDR3 comprises 14 residues. The V and J ends lost 2 bases and 0 bases respectively, with 7 bases between them. CDR3 region: CASSESPTNYGYTF. CDR3 in DNA: TGTGCCAGCAGTGAATCCCCTACTAACTATGGCTACACCTTC.

The chain has TRBV11-2 and TRBJ1-2; 7 bases match TRBD1. The V gene's germline CDR1 is SGHAT and CDR2 FQNNGV. The CDR3 extends over 17 amino acids. V was pared by 5 bases and J by 0 bases, with 12 bases of the junction left unmatched. Here the CDR3 DNA reads TGTGCCAGCAGCCCCTGGGCCACAGGGGCCTCTAACTATGGCTACACCTTC. Its translation: CASSPWATGASNYGYTF. Based on the CDR3 plus reference TRBV11-2 and TRBJ1-2, the full variable domain is EAGVAQSPRYKIIEKRQSVAFWCNPISGHATLYWYQQILGQGPKLLIQFQNNGVVDDSQLPKDRFSAERLKGVDSTLKIQPAKLEDSAVYLCASSPWATGASNYGYTFGSGTRLTVV.

The chain employs TRBV6-1 and TRBJ1-5; D unresolved. Trimming stripped 6 bases from V and 0 bases from J, with 6 bases between. This CDR3 comprises 13 residues. Germline lookup yields CDR1 MNHNS and CDR2 SASEGT. This chain's CDR3 is CASRPYSNQPQHF. DNA of the CDR3: TGTGCCAGCAGACCCTATAGCAATCAGCCCCAGCATTTT.

This clonotype was detected a few times. This sequence joins TRBV6-1 and TRBJ2-2; the D gene is possibly TRBD2 (7 bases). The germline V gene encodes CDR1 MNHNS and CDR2 SASEGT. This CDR3 has 16 residues. V was shortened by 7 bases and J by 5 bases, with 20 bases between the two germline ends. CDR3 loop: CASTSRGGRKTGELFF. The DNA for the CDR3 is TGTGCCAGCACCTCTAGGGGGGGGCGAAAAACCGGGGAGCTGTTTTTT.

The table lists this clonotype with many counts. The gene calls are TRBV12-3 or TRBV12-4 and TRBJ2-1, with D tentatively TRBD2 (6 bases). This CDR3 comprises 15 residues. Trimming took off 3 bases at V and 0 bases at J, with 9 bases between the two ends. The CDR3 DNA is TGTGCCAGCAGTTTTCGGGGGAGCTCCTACAATGAGCAGTTCTTC. Amino acid sequence: CASSFRGSSYNEQFF.

The chain links TRBV14 to TRBJ2-7; 7 nucleotides line up with TRBD1. Germline assignment: CDR1 SGHDN and CDR2 FVKESK. V shed 1 base and J 3 bases; nucleotides not matched to a gene: 12. The CDR3 contains 17 residues. The CDR3 DNA reads TGTGCCAGCAGCCAAGTGCGTGGGCAGGGGGTCGTCTACGAGCAGTACTTC. Its protein product is CASSQVRGQGVVYEQYF.

The chain carries TRBV3-1 and TRBJ1-1, with D unresolved. The germline CDR1 and CDR2 sequences are LGHDT and YNNKEL (reference sequence). With 6 bases removed from V and 1 base from J, the gap between germline ends came to 9 bases. The CDR3 consists of 13 residues. The CDR3 region has the DNA TGTGCCAGCAGAAACAACAAGAACACTGAAGCTTTCTTT. Encoded protein: CASRNNKNTEAFF.

CDR3 in amino acids: CASSLVRLDDADTQYF. The CDR3 nucleotides read TGCGCCAGCAGCCTGGTTAGGCTAGATGACGCAGATACGCAGTATTTT. V and J are TRBV5-1 and TRBJ2-3; D not certain. CDR3 length: 16 amino acids. The V end was cut by 4 bases, the J end by 4 bases, with 19 bases between. Germline V gives CDR1 SGHRS, CDR2 YFSETQ.

The gene calls are TRBV20-1 and TRBJ2-3; no firm D call. Germline V gene sequence: CDR1 DFQATT, CDR2 SNEGSKA (reference sequence). With 5 bases removed from V and 1 base from J, the gap between germline ends came to 7 bases. This CDR3 is 12 amino acids long. CDR3 protein: CSARTGTDTQYF. CDR3 sequence (DNA): TGCAGTGCTCGAACAGGCACAGATACGCAGTATTTT.

This clonotype has only a few counts. CDR3 nucleotides: TGCAGTGCTAGTAACCGTGGGAACACTGAAGCTTTCTTT. As protein: CSASNRGNTEAFF. This chain connects TRBV20-1 to TRBJ1-1; D call uncertain. V gave up 3 bases and J gave up 1 base, with 9 bases separating them. Per germline, CDR1 DFQATT and CDR2 SNEGSKA (reference sequence). The CDR3 has 13 amino acids.

As regards this clonotype: One end of the junction varies from germline; a read error may be responsible. The CDR3 DNA reads as TGTGCCAGCAGTTCCTCCGGGACAGGTCTTCGGGAGCAATTCTTC. It specifies CASSSSGTGLREQFF. The chain combines TRBV6-2 or TRBV6-3 with TRBJ2-1; 8 bases match TRBD1. Germline-derived CDR1 and CDR2 are MNHEY and SVGEGT. The CDR3 spans 15 residues.